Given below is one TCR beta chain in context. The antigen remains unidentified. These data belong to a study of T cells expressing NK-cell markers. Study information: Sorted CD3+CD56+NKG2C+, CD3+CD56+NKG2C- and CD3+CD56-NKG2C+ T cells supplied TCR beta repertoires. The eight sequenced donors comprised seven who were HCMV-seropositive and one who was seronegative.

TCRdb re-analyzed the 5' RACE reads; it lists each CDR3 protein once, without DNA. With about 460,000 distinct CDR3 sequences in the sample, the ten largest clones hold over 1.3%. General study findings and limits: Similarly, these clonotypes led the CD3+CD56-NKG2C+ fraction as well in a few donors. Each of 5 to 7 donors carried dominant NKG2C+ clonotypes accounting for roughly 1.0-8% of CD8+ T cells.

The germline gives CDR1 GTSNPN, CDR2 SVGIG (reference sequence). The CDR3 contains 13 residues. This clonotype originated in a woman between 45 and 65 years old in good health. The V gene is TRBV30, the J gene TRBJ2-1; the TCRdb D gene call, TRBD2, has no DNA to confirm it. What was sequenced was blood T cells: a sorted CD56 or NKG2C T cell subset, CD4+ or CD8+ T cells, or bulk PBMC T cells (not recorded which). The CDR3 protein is CAWKGERERAQFF.